These T cell receptor beta chains were read from a single sample in a study of T-cell memory formation after mild COVID-19. One entry per CDR3 protein results from TCRdb running MiXCR on the 5' RACE reads. The profile shows hundreds of thousands of distinct CDR3 sequences, approximately 18% of them singletons. What was sequenced was PBMCs or a T cell subset sorted from them (not recorded which). Receptors originate from an adult woman who had mild COVID-19 (a few samples of this study predate the infection). Cell type and time point are not known. Both conserved end residues are part of each CDR3. D genes are given only for firm matches. Size is stated for part of the rows, as once, few or many counts, or as a class when the clone is expanded.

cdr3_aa	cdr3_nt	d_call	clone_size	j_call	v_call
CSAPSGTVSNQPQHF	TGCAGTGCTCCATCCGGGACAGTCTCAAATCAGCCCCAGCATTTT	TRBD1	few	TRBJ1-5	TRBV20-1
CASSHPTGTPSTNEKLFF	TGTGCCAGCAGCCACCCTACAGGGACTCCTTCAACTAATGAAAAACTGTTTTTT	-	few	TRBJ1-4	TRBV9
CASSHSTGRNIQYF	TGTGCCAGCAGCCACTCCACAGGGAGAAACATTCAGTACTTC	-	once	TRBJ2-4	TRBV16
CASSPPDRDESYEQYF	TGTGCCAGCAGCCCTCCCGACAGGGACGAATCCTACGAGCAGTACTTC	-	-	TRBJ2-7	TRBV21-1
CASSPSAGIKTQYF	TGTGCCAGCAGTCCTTCCGCAGGGATAAAGACCCAGTACTTC	-	many	TRBJ2-5	TRBV7-2
CASSSSPNIQYF	TGTGCCAGCAGTTCTTCCCCCAACATTCAGTACTTC	-	-	TRBJ2-4	TRBV12-3/TRBV12-4
CASSNGGNYGYTF	TGTGCCAGTAGTAACGGAGGAAACTATGGCTACACCTTC	-	-	TRBJ1-2	TRBV19
CASSQEVASQIIF	TGTGCCAGCAGCCAAGAAGTTGCCAGCCAGATAATCTTC	-	few	TRBJ1-2	TRBV4-2
CASSSDSRTGELFF	TGTGCCAGCAGCTCGGACAGTCGAACCGGGGAGCTGTTTTTT	-	few	TRBJ2-2	TRBV7-9
CASSERLGRSEAFF	TGTGCCAGCAGTGAGAGACTCGGGAGGTCTGAAGCTTTCTTT	-	-	TRBJ1-1	TRBV6-5
CASMEAAPYNEQFF	TGCGCCAGCATGGAGGCAGCCCCCTACAATGAGCAGTTCTTC	-	-	TRBJ2-1	TRBV5-1
CACTGSSYNEQFF	TGTGCCTGTACTGGCAGCTCCTACAATGAGCAGTTCTTC	-	-	TRBJ2-1	TRBV30
CASSYLVAGELFF	TGTGCCAGCAGTTACCTGGTAGCCGGGGAGCTGTTTTTT	-	-	TRBJ2-2	TRBV6-2/TRBV6-3
CASSPDKPNSNQPQHF	TGTGCCAGCAGCCCAGACAAACCTAATAGCAATCAGCCCCAGCATTTT	-	-	TRBJ1-5	TRBV6-2/TRBV6-3
CASSAPTGLGYGYTF	TGTGCCAGCAGCGCCCCGACAGGGTTAGGGTATGGCTACACCTTC	TRBD1	few	TRBJ1-2	TRBV9
CASSSTTGGYEQYF	TGCGCCAGCAGCTCTACGACAGGGGGCTACGAGCAGTACTTC	TRBD1	-	TRBJ2-7	TRBV5-1
CAWSVDILGKLFF	TGTGCCTGGAGTGTAGATATTTTGGGAAAACTGTTTTTT	-	many	TRBJ1-4	TRBV30
CASSPGQGAYREQYF	TGTGCCAGCAGTCCTGGACAGGGGGCATATCGGGAGCAGTACTTC	TRBD1	-	TRBJ2-7	TRBV27
CASSQDLLAGDYEQYF	TGTGCCAGCAGCCAAGACCTGCTAGCGGGGGACTACGAGCAGTACTTC	TRBD2	-	TRBJ2-7	TRBV3-1
CASSVGSVLTF	TGTGCCAGCAGCGTAGGGTCCGTCCTGACTTTC	-	-	TRBJ2-6	TRBV9
CASSQSPSGSRKPDTQYF	TGCGCCAGCAGCCAATCCCCCTCTGGAAGTAGAAAGCCAGATACGCAGTATTTT	-	few	TRBJ2-3	TRBV4-3
CSARDTGNQPQHF	TGCAGTGCTAGAGATACAGGTAATCAGCCCCAGCATTTT	-	few	TRBJ1-5	TRBV20-1
CASSVAGTGTNEQFF	TGTGCCAGCAGCGTCGCCGGGACAGGGACCAATGAGCAGTTCTTC	TRBD1	few	TRBJ2-1	TRBV11-2
CSARELSPGQSNQPQHF	TGCAGTGCTAGAGAGCTAAGTCCTGGACAGAGCAATCAGCCCCAGCATTTT	-	few	TRBJ1-5	TRBV20-1
CASSLRQGPYEQYF	TGTGCCAGCAGCCTCAGACAGGGGCCCTACGAGCAGTACTTC	TRBD1	many	TRBJ2-7	TRBV7-2
CASSLAGGPWETQYF	TGTGCCAGCAGCTTAGCGGGGGGGCCTTGGGAGACCCAGTACTTC	-	few	TRBJ2-5	TRBV7-7
CASSEYQDPGNQYF	TGTGCCAGCAGTGAATACCAAGACCCGGGAAACCAGTACTTC	-	few	TRBJ2-7	TRBV25-1
CASSHPAEGGRNEQFF	TGCGCCAGCAGCCACCCGGCTGAGGGGGGGCGGAATGAGCAGTTCTTC	-	-	TRBJ2-1	TRBV4-1
CSAKKASSYEQYF	TGCAGTGCGAAAAAAGCAAGCTCCTACGAGCAGTACTTC	-	few	TRBJ2-7	TRBV20-1
CASSLGGRDNEQFF	TGTGCCAGCAGCTTGGGTGGGCGGGACAATGAGCAGTTCTTC	-	once	TRBJ2-1	TRBV5-6